The 24 T cell receptor beta chains below were found in one sample sequenced in a study of radiotherapy plus CTLA-4 blockade in lung cancer. The method was immunoSEQ multiplex PCR; TCRdb's version includes in-frame clones alone and lacks a portion of them. The data hold 81,000 or so clones, with about four fifths observed a single time. Material: peripheral blood, obtained from a patient treated with radiotherapy plus ipilimumab. These receptor sequences come from a human donor with non-small cell lung cancer whose response to radiotherapy plus ipilimumab could not be evaluated. Some clones in this sample may be carry-over from other donors' samples.

The rearrangement links TRBV5-1 to TRBJ2-5, with TRBD2 identical over 11 bases. Germline assignment: CDR1 SGHRS and CDR2 YFSETQ. The CDR3 contains 17 residues. The V and J ends lost 5 bases and 2 bases, in that order; junction bases with no gene match: 11. CDR3: CASRKGDTSGGQETQYF. The CDR3 DNA is TGCGCCAGCAGAAAGGGGGACACTAGCGGGGGTCAAGAGACCCAGTACTTC.

V usage is TRBV6-5 and J usage is TRBJ2-1, with TRBD2 identical over 7 bases. The V gene end was trimmed by 2 bases and the J gene end by 8 bases; junction bases not matched to a gene: 6. The CDR3 is 14 residues long. From germline, CDR1 is MNHEY and CDR2 SVGAGI. In nucleotides, the CDR3 is TGTGCCAGCAGTTACCAGACTAGCAGGTATGAGCAGTTCTTC. Translation: CASSYQTSRYEQFF.

This chain connects TRBV5-1 to TRBJ2-5, with a possible D match to TRBD2 (5 bases). CDR1 is SGHRS, CDR2 YFSETQ, per germline. V lost 1 base to trimming and J lost 0 bases, with 10 bases between them. The CDR3 length is 15 residues. The CDR3 loop reads CASSLIGMYQETQYF. CDR3 DNA: TGCGCCAGCAGCTTGATCGGGATGTACCAAGAGACCCAGTACTTC.

The chain couples TRBV28 to TRBJ2-5, with 7 positions matching TRBD2. Per germline, CDR1 MDHEN and CDR2 SYDVKM. CDR3 length equals 13 residues. V gave up 6 bases and J gave up 5 bases; unmatched junction bases: 6. CDR3: CASRPLGGETQYF. For the CDR3, the DNA is TGTGCCAGCAGACCACTGGGGGGGGAGACCCAGTACTTC.

V usage is TRBV5-1 and J usage is TRBJ1-1, with D unresolved. The CDR3 totals 14 residues. Germline V gives CDR1 SGHRS, CDR2 YFSETQ. V lost 3 bases to trimming and J lost 6 bases, with 15 bases between them. CDR3 nucleotide sequence: TGCGCCAGCAGCTCCCATGACACCCTCTCTGAAGCTTTCTTT. This gives the protein CASSSHDTLSEAFF.

V usage is TRBV29-1 and J usage is TRBJ2-7; 11 bases agree with TRBD2. V trimming: 4 bases; J trimming: 1 base; junction bases outside the gene matches: 6. Germline V lookup: CDR1 SQVTM, CDR2 ANQGSEA. The CDR3 is made up of 15 amino acids. The CDR3 reads CSVGPGTSGSYEQYF. The CDR3 DNA is TGCAGCGTTGGACCCGGGACTAGCGGATCCTACGAGCAGTACTTC.

This clone was seen once. Sequence at one end of the junction differs from germline and may be a read error. This sample also contains other DNA sequences that code for the same CDR3. The V and J genes are TRBV9 and TRBJ1-6, with a possible D match to TRBD1 (6 bases). Germline assignment: CDR1 SGDLS and CDR2 YYNGEE. This CDR3 region has 20 residues. Here the CDR3 DNA reads TGTGCCAGCAGCGTAGGAGGGCGGTATGGCAGGGGTGCCAATAATTCCCCCCTCCACTTT. Translating it yields CASSVGGRYGRGANNSPLHF.

This chain uses TRBV9 with TRBJ1-4, with a tentative D call TRBD1 (6 bases). This CDR3 comprises 17 residues. Trimming shortened V by 4 bases and J by 6 bases, and 22 bases separated the two germline ends. Looked up from germline, CDR1 is SGDLS and CDR2 is YYNGEE. The CDR3 here is CASSPRGGQGGHEKLFF. CDR3 bases: TGTGCCAGCAGCCCCCGGGGGGGGCAGGGCGGTCATGAAAAACTGTTTTTT.

This chain uses TRBV27 with TRBJ2-7; unclear D gene. This CDR3 has 13 amino acids. V lost 3 bases and J lost 2, with 8 bases in between. Germline V lookup: CDR1 MNHEY, CDR2 SMNVEV (reference sequence). CDR3 sequence: CASSLGRAYEQYF. The CDR3 region has the DNA TGTGCCAGCAGTTTGGGTCGGGCCTACGAGCAGTACTTC.

The chain carries TRBV18 and TRBJ2-4, with D maybe TRBD2 (6 bases). Germline loops: CDR1 KGHSH, CDR2 LQKENI. The ends were cut back, 0 bases at V and 0 bases at J, with 9 bases in the middle. The CDR3 spans 16 residues. The CDR3 loop reads CASSPPAGLAKNIQYF. The CDR3 DNA is TGTGCCAGCTCACCACCGGCGGGGCTAGCCAAAAACATTCAGTACTTC.

This clone appeared a few times. The rearrangement links TRBV28 to TRBJ2-7; D might be TRBD2 (6 bases). The CDR3 has 13 amino acids. Germline values: CDR1 MDHEN, CDR2 SYDVKM. V lost 3 bases and J 7 bases, leaving 13 bases between the germline ends. The CDR3 DNA is TGTGCCAGCAGTTTGGGGGGTTTTGGGGAGCAGTACTTC. Translated, it gives CASSLGGFGEQYF.

The CDR3 spells CAISEWPLNTEAFF. CDR3 bases: TGTGCCATCAGTGAGTGGCCTCTGAACACTGAAGCTTTCTTT. The genes are TRBV10-3 and TRBJ1-1, with D unresolved. Trimming pared 1 base from V and 0 bases from J, leaving 6 bases between. The length of the CDR3 is 14 residues. From germline, CDR1 is ENHRY and CDR2 SYGVKD.

The chain employs TRBV28 and TRBJ1-3; D ambiguous. Germline-derived CDR1 and CDR2 are MDHEN and SYDVKM. The germline V and J ends were trimmed by 2 bases and 4 bases, with 15 bases remaining between them. The CDR3 loop spans 16 amino acids. CDR3 region: CASSLGLSISGNTIYF. For the CDR3, the DNA is TGTGCCAGCAGTTTAGGGCTCTCTATTTCGGGAAACACCATATATTTT. The full variable domain, with the rest looked up from reference TRBV28 and TRBJ1-3, is DVKVTQSSRYLVKRTGEKVFLECVQDMDHENMFWYRQDPGLGLRLIYFSYDVKMKEKGDIPEGYSVSREKKERFSLILESASTNQTSMYLCASSLGLSISGNTIYFGEGSWLTVV.

The rearrangement uses TRBV6-6 and TRBJ1-2, with TRBD1 as a possible D gene (6 bases). The CDR3 is 14 residues long. Germline CDR1 is MNHNY and CDR2 is SVGAGI (reference sequence). V was trimmed by 0 bases and J by 8 bases, leaving 13 bases between them. In DNA, the CDR3 is TGTGCCAGCAGTTACTCTACAGGGAACGGCGGCTACACCTTC. Amino acid sequence: CASSYSTGNGGYTF.

The chain couples TRBV27 to TRBJ1-2; 10 positions match TRBD1. CDR1 and CDR2 from the germline V gene are MNHEY and SMNVEV (reference sequence). The J segment lost 7 bases and the V segment lost 3 bases, leaving 5 bases of the junction unmatched. The CDR3 sequence is 14 residues long. CDR3 in DNA: TGTGCCAGCAGTTTGACAGGGGGCGGGTTTGGCTACACCTTC. Translation: CASSLTGGGFGYTF.

The chain carries TRBV6-5 and TRBJ2-1, with 9 positions matching TRBD2. Trimming cost V 2 bases and J 5 bases; bases outside gene matches: 7. The CDR3 totals 16 residues. Germline V CDR1 and CDR2: MNHEY, SVGAGI. CDR3 sequence (DNA): TGTGCCAGCAGTTACAAGCGGGAGGTCCTAAACAATGAGCAGTTCTTC. It specifies CASSYKREVLNNEQFF.

This clone has a single count. The J gene is TRBJ1-2, the V gene TRBV7-2; D gene unclear. Trimming pared 2 bases from V and 7 bases from J, leaving 17 bases between. CDR1 is SGHTA and CDR2 is FQGNSA in the germline V gene. This CDR3 spans 15 amino acids. CDR3 nucleotides: TGTGCCAGCAGCTTAAATGGTCCCCCCAGTGGTGGCTACACCTTC. This translates into CASSLNGPPSGGYTF. Using reference TRBV7-2 and TRBJ1-2 for the parts outside the CDR3, the full variable domain is GAGVSQSPSNKVTEKGKDVELRCDPISGHTALYWYRQSLGQGLEFLIYFQGNSAPDKSGLPSDRFSAERTGGSVSTLTIQRTQQEDSAVYLCASSLNGPPSGGYTFGSGTRLTVV.

The V call is TRBV19, the J call TRBJ1-2; 8 bases map to TRBD1. The length of the CDR3 is 16 residues. The V segment lost 3 bases and the J segment 8 bases; nucleotides outside the gene matches: 14. Germline assignment: CDR1 LNHDA and CDR2 SQIVND (reference sequence). The CDR3 is CASSIRTGSIPGGYTF. CDR3 coding DNA: TGTGCCAGTAGTATCCGGACAGGGTCCATCCCCGGAGGCTACACCTTC.

With regard to this clone: The sample carries other DNA sequences with the same CDR3. The chain has TRBV7-8 and TRBJ2-2; TRBD1 matches at 7 bases. The CDR3 spans 16 residues. CDR1 and CDR2 (germline): SGHVS, FQNEAQ. V gave up 5 bases and J gave up 3 bases; unmatched junction bases: 9. The CDR3: CASSVPRGSHTGELFF. The DNA of the CDR3 is TGTGCCAGCAGCGTCCCCAGGGGGAGTCACACCGGGGAGCTGTTTTTT.

The chain employs TRBV15 and TRBJ2-5, with TRBD2 identical over 14 bases. J gave up 5 bases and V 1 base, and 6 bases lay outside the gene matches. Germline V lookup: CDR1 LNHNV, CDR2 YYDKDF (reference sequence). The CDR3 extends over 17 amino acids. CDR3 sequence: CATSRGLAGGPEETQYF. For the CDR3, the DNA is TGTGCCACCAGCAGAGGACTAGCGGGGGGGCCGGAGGAGACCCAGTACTTC. Full variable domain (remainder filled in from reference TRBV15 and TRBJ2-5): DAMVIQNPRYQVTQFGKPVTLSCSQTLNHNVMYWYQQKSSQAPKLLFHYYDKDFNNEADTPDNFQSRRPNTSFCFLDIRSPGLGDTAMYLCATSRGLAGGPEETQYFGPGTRLLVL.

This sequence joins TRBV5-1 and TRBJ2-2; 9 bases are shared with TRBD1. The germline CDR1 and CDR2 sequences are SGHRS and YFSETQ. V trimming: 1 base; J trimming: 7 bases; junction bases outside the gene matches: 5. This CDR3 contains 15 residues. DNA of the CDR3: TGCGCCAGCAGCTTGCAACAGGGGGCAATCGGGGAGCTGTTTTTT. It is translated as CASSLQQGAIGELFF. Combining the CDR3 with reference TRBV5-1 and TRBJ2-2 gives the whole variable domain KAGVTQTPRYLIKTRGQQVTLSCSPISGHRSVSWYQQTPGQGLQFLFEYFSETQRNKGNFPGRFSGRQFSNSRSEMNVSTLELGDSALYLCASSLQQGAIGELFFGEGSRLTVL.

The genes are TRBV28 and TRBJ2-1, with D possibly being TRBD2 (6 bases). Trimming removed 5 bases at V and 8 bases at J, with 19 bases between. The CDR3 sequence is 15 residues long. Germline lookup yields CDR1 MDHEN and CDR2 SYDVKM. This CDR3 is CASSPPPWRGDEQFF. CDR3 coding DNA: TGTGCCAGCAGTCCCCCGCCCTGGCGCGGGGATGAGCAGTTCTTC.

This rearrangement joins TRBV9 to TRBJ2-2; TRBD2 matches at 9 bases. V shed 3 bases, J shed 5 bases, and the junction held 8 bases outside the gene matches. Germline values: CDR1 SGDLS, CDR2 YYNGEE. This CDR3 region has 16 residues. CDR3 sequence reads: CASSGQGLAQTGELFF. The CDR3 DNA reads as TGTGCCAGCAGCGGTCAGGGACTAGCCCAGACCGGGGAGCTGTTTTTT.

The rearrangement uses TRBV7-2 and TRBJ2-2; unclear D gene. Looked up from germline, CDR1 is SGHTA and CDR2 is FQGNSA. The V gene lost 8 bases and the J gene lost 0 bases, with 13 bases spanning the gap. The length of the CDR3 is 15 residues. CDR3 residues: CASPAWSPNTGELFF. The CDR3 bases are TGTGCCAGCCCCGCCTGGAGTCCGAACACCGGGGAGCTGTTTTTT.